This passage covers 9 T cell receptor beta chains from one sample sequenced in a study of T cells in Graves' hyperthyroidism and ophthalmopathy. TCR beta CDR3 region amplification was performed from RNA transcripts. TCR CDR3 underwent first-round RT-PCR with the HTBI primer set. In TCRdb, the multiplex PCR reads were re-called with MiXCR into one record per CDR3 protein. The sample includes hundreds of thousands of distinct CDR3 sequences, over 10% seen only once; the top ten take 9.2%. What was sequenced was blood. All receptors derive from a woman between 18 and 29 years old with Graves' hyperthyroidism.

The table lists this clonotype with many counts. The chain links TRBV29-1 to TRBJ2-3, with D unresolved. This CDR3 spans 12 amino acids. V was pared by 3 bases and J by 2 bases, with 6 bases between. Looked up from germline, CDR1 is SQVTM and CDR2 is ANQGSEA. In nucleotides, the CDR3 is TGCAGCGTTGACGAGAACACAGATACGCAGTATTTT. Translation gives CSVDENTDTQYF.

This clonotype was detected many times. V and J are TRBV20-1 and TRBJ2-5; 9 bases fit TRBD1. CDR1 is DFQATT, CDR2 SNEGSKA, per germline (reference sequence). V shed 5 bases and J 3 bases; nucleotides not matched to a gene: 13. This CDR3 contains 16 residues. CDR3 loop: CSAQSLLRTGEETQYF. The CDR3, as DNA: TGCAGTGCTCAGTCCCTCCTCCGGACAGGGGAAGAGACCCAGTACTTC.

This clonotype was observed many times. The rearrangement joins TRBV12-3 or TRBV12-4 to TRBJ1-2, with 9 bases fitting TRBD1. With 6 bases clipped from V and 8 bases from J, the junction kept 10 bases outside the gene matches. The CDR3 length is 14 residues. The CDR3 is CASSPSRQGGGYTF. CDR3 DNA: TGTGCCAGCAGCCCATCTCGACAGGGGGGGGGCTACACCTTC.

The sample holds many counts of this clonotype. The V gene is TRBV7-9, the J gene TRBJ1-1; no firm D call. The CDR3 sequence is 11 residues long. V was pared by 5 bases and J by 6 bases, with 7 bases between. The V gene's germline CDR1 is SEHNR and CDR2 FQNEAQ (reference sequence). The CDR3 loop reads CASSRSAEAFF. In DNA, the CDR3 is TGTGCCAGCAGCCGCTCGGCTGAAGCTTTCTTT. Drawing the rest from reference TRBV7-9 and TRBJ1-1, the complete variable domain is DTGVSQNPRHKITKRGQNVTFRCDPISEHNRLYWYRQTLGQGPEFLTYFQNEAQLEKSRLLSDRFSAERPKGSFSTLEIQRTEQGDSAMYLCASSRSAEAFFGQGTRLTVV.

This clonotype was picked up many times. The rearrangement uses TRBV3-1 and TRBJ2-5; 8 bases are a match to TRBD2. The V segment lost 2 bases and the J segment 4 bases; nucleotides outside the gene matches: 12. The CDR3 is 17 residues long. CDR1 and CDR2 (germline): LGHDT, YNNKEL (reference sequence). The CDR3 reads CASSQSLTGGPSETQYF. The CDR3 DNA follows: TGTGCCAGCAGCCAATCCTTGACGGGAGGGCCATCAGAGACCCAGTACTTC.

This clonotype showed up many times. The gene calls are TRBV7-8 and TRBJ1-1; D gene unclear. The CDR3 totals 16 residues. Trimming removed 0 bases at V and 0 bases at J, with 11 bases between. Per the germline V gene, CDR1 is SGHVS and CDR2 is FQNEAQ. CDR3 amino acids: CASSLANAGMNTEAFF. In nucleotides, the CDR3 is TGTGCCAGCAGCTTAGCAAATGCGGGGATGAACACTGAAGCTTTCTTT.

The table lists this clonotype with many counts. This chain uses TRBV7-6 with TRBJ2-7; 7 bases match TRBD2. Germline V lookup: CDR1 SGHVS, CDR2 FNYEAQ. The V segment lost 1 base and the J segment 3 bases; nucleotides outside the gene matches: 6. There are 15 residues in the CDR3. The CDR3 region has the DNA TGTGCCAGCAGCTTAGTTGCTAGCGGCCTCTACGAGCAGTACTTC. The encoded protein is CASSLVASGLYEQYF.

The chain carries TRBV19 and TRBJ1-4, with TRBD1 matching 7 bases. Germline CDR1 LNHDA, CDR2 SQIVND (reference sequence). CDR3 length: 15 amino acids. V lost 5 bases and J lost 6; bases outside the gene matches: 9. The CDR3 spells CASSFRTGSYEKLFF. CDR3 in DNA: TGTGCCAGTAGTTTCCGGACAGGCTCCTATGAAAAACTGTTTTTT.

The CDR3 loop reads CASSEAAQAATYEQYF. CDR3 DNA: TGTGCCAGCAGTGAAGCGGCACAGGCGGCGACCTACGAGCAGTACTTC. V and J are TRBV6-1 and TRBJ2-7, with D possibly being TRBD1 (5 bases). V dropped 0 bases and J dropped 2 bases, with 14 bases sitting between them. The CDR3 spans 16 residues. CDR1 and CDR2 from the germline V gene are MNHNS and SASEGT.